This T cell receptor beta chain appears in the sequencing data of a study of brain T cells in children with intractable seizures. With 5 bases clipped from V and 0 bases from J, the junction kept 2 bases outside the gene matches. CDR1 and CDR2 (germline): MNHEY, SMNVEV (reference sequence). There are 15 residues in the CDR3. The protocol was immunoSEQ multiplex PCR, while the TCRdb copy is restricted to in-frame clones and leaves out a portion. Counted here are tens of thousands of clones, roughly 91% occurring once; the ten biggest clones make up under 2%. With respect to this clone: Its antigen is not identified.

Sequencing was limited to surgery cases with top T cell transcript signatures in brain tissue. At least one anti-epileptic drug was given before surgery. Study-wide results and caveats: Clones missing pre-surgery may reflect undersampling of that blood sample. Only CDR3 sequence similarity suggested viral specificity, without known HCMV serostatus.

The genes are TRBV27 and TRBJ2-3, with TRBD2 matching over 10 bases. Here the sequenced sample was peripheral blood, taken at surgery. This receptor was obtained from a boy less than two years old with tuberous sclerosis and intractable seizures. This CDR3 reads CASSGLAVSTDTQYF. The CDR3 DNA reads as TGTGCCAGCAGTGGACTAGCGGTTAGCACAGATACGCAGTATTTT.